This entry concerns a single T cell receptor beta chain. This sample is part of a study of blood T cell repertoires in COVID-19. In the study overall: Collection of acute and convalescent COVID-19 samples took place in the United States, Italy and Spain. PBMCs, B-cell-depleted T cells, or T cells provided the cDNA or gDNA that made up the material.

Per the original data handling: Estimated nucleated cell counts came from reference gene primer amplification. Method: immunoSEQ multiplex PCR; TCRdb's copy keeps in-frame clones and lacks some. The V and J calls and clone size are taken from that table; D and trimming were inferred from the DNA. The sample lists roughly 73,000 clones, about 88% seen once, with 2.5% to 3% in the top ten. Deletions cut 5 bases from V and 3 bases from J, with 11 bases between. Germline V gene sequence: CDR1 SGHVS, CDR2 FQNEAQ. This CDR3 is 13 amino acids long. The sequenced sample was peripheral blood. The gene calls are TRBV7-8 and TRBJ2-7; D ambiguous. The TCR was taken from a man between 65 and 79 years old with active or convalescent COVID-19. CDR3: CASSRNVLYEQYF. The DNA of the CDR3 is TGTGCCAGCAGCCGAAACGTACTCTACGAGCAGTACTTC.